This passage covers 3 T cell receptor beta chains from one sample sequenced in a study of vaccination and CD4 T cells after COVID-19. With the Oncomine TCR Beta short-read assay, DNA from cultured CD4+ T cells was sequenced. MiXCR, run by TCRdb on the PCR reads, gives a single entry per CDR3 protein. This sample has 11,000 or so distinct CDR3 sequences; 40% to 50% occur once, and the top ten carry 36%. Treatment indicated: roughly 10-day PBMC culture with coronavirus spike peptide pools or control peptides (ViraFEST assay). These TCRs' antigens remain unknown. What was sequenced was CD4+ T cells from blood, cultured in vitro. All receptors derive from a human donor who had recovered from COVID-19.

CDR3 sequence (DNA): TGTGCCAGCAGCTTAGATCTGGGTGGGAATCAGCCCCAGCATTTT. It specifies CASSLDLGGNQPQHF. The gene calls are TRBV11-2 and TRBJ1-5; no definite D call. This CDR3 contains 15 residues. V was pared by 0 bases and J by 4 bases, with 10 bases between. Germline values: CDR1 SGHAT, CDR2 FQNNGV.

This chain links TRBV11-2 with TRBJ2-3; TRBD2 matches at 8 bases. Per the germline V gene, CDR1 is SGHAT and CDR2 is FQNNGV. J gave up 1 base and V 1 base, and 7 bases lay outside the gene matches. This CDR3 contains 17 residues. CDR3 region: CASSLGGGRLGTDTQYF. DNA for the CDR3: TGTGCCAGCAGCTTAGGCGGGGGGCGCTTAGGCACAGATACGCAGTATTTT.

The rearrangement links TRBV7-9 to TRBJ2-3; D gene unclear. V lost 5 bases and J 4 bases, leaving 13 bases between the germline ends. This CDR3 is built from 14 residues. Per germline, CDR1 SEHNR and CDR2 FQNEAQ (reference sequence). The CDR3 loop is CASSRSISSDTQYF. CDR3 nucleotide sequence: TGTGCCAGCAGCCGCTCAATCTCTTCAGATACGCAGTATTTT.